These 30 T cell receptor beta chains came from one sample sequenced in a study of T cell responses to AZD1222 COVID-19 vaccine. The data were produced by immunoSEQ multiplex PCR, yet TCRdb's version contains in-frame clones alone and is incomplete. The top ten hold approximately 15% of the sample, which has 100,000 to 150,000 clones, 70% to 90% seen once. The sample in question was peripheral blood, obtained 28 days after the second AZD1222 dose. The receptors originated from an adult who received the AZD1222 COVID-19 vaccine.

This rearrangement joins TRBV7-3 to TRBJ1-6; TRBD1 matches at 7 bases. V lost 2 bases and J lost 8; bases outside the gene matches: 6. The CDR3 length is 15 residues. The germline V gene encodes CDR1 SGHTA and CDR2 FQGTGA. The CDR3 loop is CASSLLGGMDSPLHF. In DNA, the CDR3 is TGTGCCAGCAGCTTACTAGGGGGCATGGATTCACCCCTCCACTTT.

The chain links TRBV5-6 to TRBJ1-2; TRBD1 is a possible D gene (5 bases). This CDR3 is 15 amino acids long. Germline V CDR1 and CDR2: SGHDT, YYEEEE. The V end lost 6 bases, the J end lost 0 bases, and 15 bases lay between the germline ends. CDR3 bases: TGTGCCAGCAACCTTGCCGCGACAGCTAACTATGGCTACACCTTC. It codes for CASNLAATANYGYTF.

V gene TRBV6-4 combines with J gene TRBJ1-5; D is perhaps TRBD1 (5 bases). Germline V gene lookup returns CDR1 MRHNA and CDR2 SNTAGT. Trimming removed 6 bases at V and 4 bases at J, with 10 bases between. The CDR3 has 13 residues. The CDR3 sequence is CASSQTENQPQHF. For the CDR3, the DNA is TGTGCCAGCAGCCAGACAGAGAATCAGCCCCAGCATTTT.

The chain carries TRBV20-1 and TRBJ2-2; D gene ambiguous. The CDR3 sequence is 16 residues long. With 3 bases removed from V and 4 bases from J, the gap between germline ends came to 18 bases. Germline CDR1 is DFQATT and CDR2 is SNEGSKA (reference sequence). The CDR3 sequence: CSASGTSRRSTGELFF. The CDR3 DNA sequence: TGCAGTGCTAGTGGCACCAGCCGGCGGAGCACCGGGGAGCTGTTTTTT.

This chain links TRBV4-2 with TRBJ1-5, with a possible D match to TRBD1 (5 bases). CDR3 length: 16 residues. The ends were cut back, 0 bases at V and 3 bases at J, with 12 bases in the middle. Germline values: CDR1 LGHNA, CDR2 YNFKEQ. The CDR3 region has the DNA TGTGCCAGCAGCCAAGATGCGGGGGGTGACAATCAGCCCCAGCATTTT. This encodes CASSQDAGGDNQPQHF.

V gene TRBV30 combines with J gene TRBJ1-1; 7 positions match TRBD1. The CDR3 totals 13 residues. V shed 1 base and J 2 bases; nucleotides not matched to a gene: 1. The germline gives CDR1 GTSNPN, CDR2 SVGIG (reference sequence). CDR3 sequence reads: CAWSGQGNTEAFF. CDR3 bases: TGTGCCTGGAGTGGACAGGGAAACACTGAAGCTTTCTTT.

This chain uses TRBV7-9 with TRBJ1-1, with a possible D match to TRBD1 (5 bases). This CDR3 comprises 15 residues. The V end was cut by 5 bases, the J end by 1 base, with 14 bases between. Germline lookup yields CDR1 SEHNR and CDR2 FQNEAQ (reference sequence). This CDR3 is CASSPRHGANTEAFF. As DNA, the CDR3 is TGTGCCAGCAGCCCACGACACGGGGCGAACACTGAAGCTTTCTTT.

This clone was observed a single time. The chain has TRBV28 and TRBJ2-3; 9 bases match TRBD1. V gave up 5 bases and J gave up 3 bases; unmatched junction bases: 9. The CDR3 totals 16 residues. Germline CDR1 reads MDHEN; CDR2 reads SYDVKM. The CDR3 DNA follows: TGTGCCAGCAGTGGGGGGGACAGGGCAAGGACAGATACGCAGTATTTT. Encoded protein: CASSGGDRARTDTQYF. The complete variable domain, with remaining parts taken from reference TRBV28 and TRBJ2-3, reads DVKVTQSSRYLVKRTGEKVFLECVQDMDHENMFWYRQDPGLGLRLIYFSYDVKMKEKGDIPEGYSVSREKKERFSLILESASTNQTSMYLCASSGGDRARTDTQYFGPGTRLTVL.

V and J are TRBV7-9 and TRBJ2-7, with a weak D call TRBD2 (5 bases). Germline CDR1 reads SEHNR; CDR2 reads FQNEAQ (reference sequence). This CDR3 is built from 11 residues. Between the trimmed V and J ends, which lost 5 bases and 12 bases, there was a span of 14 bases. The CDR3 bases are TGTGCCAGCAGCGTCGACATGGAGGCGTACTTC. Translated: CASSVDMEAYF.

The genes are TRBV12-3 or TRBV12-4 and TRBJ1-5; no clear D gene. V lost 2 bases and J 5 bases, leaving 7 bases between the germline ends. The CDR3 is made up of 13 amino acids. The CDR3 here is CASSLSSYQPQHF. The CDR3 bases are TGTGCCAGCAGTTTATCGAGTTATCAGCCCCAGCATTTT.

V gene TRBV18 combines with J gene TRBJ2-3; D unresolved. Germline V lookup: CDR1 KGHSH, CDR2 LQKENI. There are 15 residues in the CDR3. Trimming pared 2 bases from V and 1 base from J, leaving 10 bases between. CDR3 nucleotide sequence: TGTGCCAGCTCACCAACCGTTCAGGGCACAGATACGCAGTATTTT. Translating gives CASSPTVQGTDTQYF.

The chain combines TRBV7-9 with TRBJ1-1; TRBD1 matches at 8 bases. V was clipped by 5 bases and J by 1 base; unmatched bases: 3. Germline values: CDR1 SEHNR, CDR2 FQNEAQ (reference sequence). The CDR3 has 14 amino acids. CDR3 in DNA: TGTGCCAGCAGCAGGGGACAGGAGAACACTGAAGCTTTCTTT. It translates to CASSRGQENTEAFF.

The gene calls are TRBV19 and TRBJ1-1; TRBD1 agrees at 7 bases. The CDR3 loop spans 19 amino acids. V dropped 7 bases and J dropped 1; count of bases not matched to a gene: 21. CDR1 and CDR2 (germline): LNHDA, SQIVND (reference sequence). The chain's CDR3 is CASTIRRQGLTESNTEAFF. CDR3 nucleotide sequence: TGTGCCAGTACCATCCGAAGACAGGGACTCACGGAATCGAACACTGAAGCTTTCTTT.

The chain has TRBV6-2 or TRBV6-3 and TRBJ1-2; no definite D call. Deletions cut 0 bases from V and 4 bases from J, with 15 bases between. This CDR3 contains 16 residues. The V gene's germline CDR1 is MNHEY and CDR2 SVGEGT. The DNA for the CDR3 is TGTGCCAGCAGTTACTCACCCTGGACGGAGAGCTATGGCTACACCTTC. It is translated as CASSYSPWTESYGYTF.

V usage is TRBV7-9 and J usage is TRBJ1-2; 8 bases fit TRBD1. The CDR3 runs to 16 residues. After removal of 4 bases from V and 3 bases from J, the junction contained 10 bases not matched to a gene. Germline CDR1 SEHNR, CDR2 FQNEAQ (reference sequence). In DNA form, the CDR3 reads TGTGCCAGCAGCTCCCGTACAGGGGGAGAGGACTATGGCTACACCTTC. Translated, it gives CASSSRTGGEDYGYTF.

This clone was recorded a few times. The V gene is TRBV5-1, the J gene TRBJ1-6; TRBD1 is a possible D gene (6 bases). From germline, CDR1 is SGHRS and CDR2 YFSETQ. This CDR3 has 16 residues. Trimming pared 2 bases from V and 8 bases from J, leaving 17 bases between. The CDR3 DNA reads TGCGCCAGCAGCTTCCGGCAAGCGACAGGTTATTCACCCCTCCACTTT. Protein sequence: CASSFRQATGYSPLHF.

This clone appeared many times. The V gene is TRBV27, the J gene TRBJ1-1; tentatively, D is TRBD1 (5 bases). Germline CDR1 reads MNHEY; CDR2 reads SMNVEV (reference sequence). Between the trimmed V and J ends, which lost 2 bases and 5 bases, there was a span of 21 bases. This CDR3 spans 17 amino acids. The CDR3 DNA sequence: TGTGCCAGCAGTTTAAGTCGGCGGGGACCCATGAGTACTGAAGCTTTCTTT. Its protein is CASSLSRRGPMSTEAFF.

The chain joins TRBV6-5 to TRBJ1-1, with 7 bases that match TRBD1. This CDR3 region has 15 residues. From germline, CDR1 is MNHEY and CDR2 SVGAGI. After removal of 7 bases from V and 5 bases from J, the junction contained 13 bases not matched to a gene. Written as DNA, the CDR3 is TGTGCCAGCACCATTGGATCCACAGGGGAGACTGAAGCTTTCTTT. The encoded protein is CASTIGSTGETEAFF.

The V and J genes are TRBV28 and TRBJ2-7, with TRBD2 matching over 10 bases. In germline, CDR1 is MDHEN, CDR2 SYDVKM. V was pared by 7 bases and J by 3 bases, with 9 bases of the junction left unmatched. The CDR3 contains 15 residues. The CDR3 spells CASTQPGLADYEQYF. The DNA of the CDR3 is TGTGCCAGCACTCAGCCCGGACTAGCGGACTACGAGCAGTACTTC. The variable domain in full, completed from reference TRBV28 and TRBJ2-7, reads DVKVTQSSRYLVKRTGEKVFLECVQDMDHENMFWYRQDPGLGLRLIYFSYDVKMKEKGDIPEGYSVSREKKERFSLILESASTNQTSMYLCASTQPGLADYEQYFGPGTRLTVT.

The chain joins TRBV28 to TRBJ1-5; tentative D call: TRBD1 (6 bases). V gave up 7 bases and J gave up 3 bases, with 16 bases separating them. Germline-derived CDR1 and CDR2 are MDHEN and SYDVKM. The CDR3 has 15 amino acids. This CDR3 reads CASNLGGLSNQPQHF. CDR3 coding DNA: TGTGCCAGCAACCTCGGGGGGCTCTCCAATCAGCCCCAGCATTTT. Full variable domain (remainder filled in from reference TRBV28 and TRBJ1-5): DVKVTQSSRYLVKRTGEKVFLECVQDMDHENMFWYRQDPGLGLRLIYFSYDVKMKEKGDIPEGYSVSREKKERFSLILESASTNQTSMYLCASNLGGLSNQPQHFGDGTRLSIL.

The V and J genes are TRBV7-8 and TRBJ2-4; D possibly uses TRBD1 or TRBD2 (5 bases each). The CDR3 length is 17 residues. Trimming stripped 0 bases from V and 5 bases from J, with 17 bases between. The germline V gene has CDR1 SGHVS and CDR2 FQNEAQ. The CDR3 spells CASSLAGWGSGQNIQYF. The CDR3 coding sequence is TGTGCCAGCAGCTTAGCTGGTTGGGGGAGCGGTCAAAACATTCAGTACTTC.

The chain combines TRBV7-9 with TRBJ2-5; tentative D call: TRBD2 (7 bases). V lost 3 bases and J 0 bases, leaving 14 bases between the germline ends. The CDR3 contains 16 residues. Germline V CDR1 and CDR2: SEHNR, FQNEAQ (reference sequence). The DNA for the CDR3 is TGTGCCAGCAGCTTCTCTGCGGGGGCCTACCAAGAGACCCAGTACTTC. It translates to CASSFSAGAYQETQYF.

The CDR3 sequence is CASRRGRVSGSAYSYEQYF. The CDR3 DNA reads TGTGCCAGCAGGCGCGGGAGGGTTAGCGGGAGCGCATACTCCTACGAGCAGTACTTC. This chain joins TRBV28 and TRBJ2-7; 9 bases map to TRBD2. CDR1 MDHEN and CDR2 SYDVKM come from the germline V gene. V trimming: 6 bases; J trimming: 0 bases; junction bases outside the gene matches: 18. There are 19 residues in the CDR3.

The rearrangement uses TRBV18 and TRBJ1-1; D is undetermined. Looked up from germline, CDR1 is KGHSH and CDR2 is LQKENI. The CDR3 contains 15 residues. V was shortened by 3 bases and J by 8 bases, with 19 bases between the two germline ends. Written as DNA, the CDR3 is TGTGCCAGCTCACCGGACCTTTCCCTTGGGAGAGAAGCTTTCTTT. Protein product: CASSPDLSLGREAFF.

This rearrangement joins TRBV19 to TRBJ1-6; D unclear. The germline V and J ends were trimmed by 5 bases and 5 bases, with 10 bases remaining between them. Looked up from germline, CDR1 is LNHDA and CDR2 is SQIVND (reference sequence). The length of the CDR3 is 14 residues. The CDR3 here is CASSPRTDNSPLHF. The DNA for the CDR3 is TGTGCCAGTAGTCCGAGGACCGATAATTCACCCCTCCACTTT.

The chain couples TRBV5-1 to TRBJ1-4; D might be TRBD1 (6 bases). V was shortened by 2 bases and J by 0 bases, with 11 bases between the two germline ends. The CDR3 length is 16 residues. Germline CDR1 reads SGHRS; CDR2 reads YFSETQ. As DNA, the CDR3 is TGCGCCAGCAGCTTTGGACAGCTGACAACTAATGAAAAACTGTTTTTT. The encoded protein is CASSFGQLTTNEKLFF. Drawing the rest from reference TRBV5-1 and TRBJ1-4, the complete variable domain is KAGVTQTPRYLIKTRGQQVTLSCSPISGHRSVSWYQQTPGQGLQFLFEYFSETQRNKGNFPGRFSGRQFSNSRSEMNVSTLELGDSALYLCASSFGQLTTNEKLFFGSGTQLSVL.

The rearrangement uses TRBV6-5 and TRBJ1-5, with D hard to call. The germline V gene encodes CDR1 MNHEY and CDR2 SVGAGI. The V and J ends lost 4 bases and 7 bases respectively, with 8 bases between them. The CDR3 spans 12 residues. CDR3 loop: CASSWLRQPQHF. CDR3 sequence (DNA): TGTGCCAGCAGTTGGCTTCGGCAGCCCCAGCATTTT.

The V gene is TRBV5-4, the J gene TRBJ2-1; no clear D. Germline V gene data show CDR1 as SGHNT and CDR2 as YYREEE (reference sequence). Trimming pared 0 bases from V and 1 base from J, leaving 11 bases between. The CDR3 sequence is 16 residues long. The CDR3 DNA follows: TGTGCCAGCAGCTTGGAAGTCTCTCGTTCCTACAATGAGCAGTTCTTC. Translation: CASSLEVSRSYNEQFF.

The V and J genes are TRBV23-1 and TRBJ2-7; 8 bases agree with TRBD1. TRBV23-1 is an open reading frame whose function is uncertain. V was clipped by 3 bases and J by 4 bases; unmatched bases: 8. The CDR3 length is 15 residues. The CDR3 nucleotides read TGCGCCAGCAGTCATCTTATCGGACAGGGTTACGAGCAGTACTTC. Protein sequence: CASSHLIGQGYEQYF.

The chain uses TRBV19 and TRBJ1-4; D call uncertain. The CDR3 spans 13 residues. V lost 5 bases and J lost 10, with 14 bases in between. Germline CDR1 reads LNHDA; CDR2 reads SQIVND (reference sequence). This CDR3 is CASSERGFGKLFF. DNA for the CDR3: TGTGCCAGTAGTGAGCGAGGGTTCGGAAAACTGTTTTTT.